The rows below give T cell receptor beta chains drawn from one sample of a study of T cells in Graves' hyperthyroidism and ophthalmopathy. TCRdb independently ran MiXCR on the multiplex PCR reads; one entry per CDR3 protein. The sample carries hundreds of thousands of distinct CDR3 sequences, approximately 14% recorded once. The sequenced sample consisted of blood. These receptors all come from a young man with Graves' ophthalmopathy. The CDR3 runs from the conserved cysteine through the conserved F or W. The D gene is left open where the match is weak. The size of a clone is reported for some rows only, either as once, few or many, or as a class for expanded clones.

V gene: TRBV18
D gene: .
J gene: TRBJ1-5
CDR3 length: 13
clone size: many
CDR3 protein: CASSPSGNQPQHF
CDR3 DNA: TGTGCCAGCTCACCATCGGGTAATCAGCCCCAGCATTTT

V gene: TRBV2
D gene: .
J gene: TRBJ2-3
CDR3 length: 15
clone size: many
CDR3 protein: CASSDRWSSTDTQYF
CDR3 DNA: TGTGCCAGCAGTGATCGGTGGTCTAGCACAGATACGCAGTATTTT

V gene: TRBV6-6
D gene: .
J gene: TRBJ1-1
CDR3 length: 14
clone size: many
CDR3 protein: CASSYTAGGTEAFF
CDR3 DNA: TGTGCCAGCAGTTACACGGCTGGGGGCACTGAAGCTTTCTTT

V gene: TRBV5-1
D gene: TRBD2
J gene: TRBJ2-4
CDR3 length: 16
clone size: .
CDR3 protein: CASSSGLAGGINIQYF
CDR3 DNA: TGCGCCAGCAGCTCCGGACTAGCGGGAGGGATAAACATTCAGTACTTC

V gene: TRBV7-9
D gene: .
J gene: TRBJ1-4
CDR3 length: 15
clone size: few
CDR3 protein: CASSFTGSSAEKLFF
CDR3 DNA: TGTGCCAGCAGCTTTACAGGGAGTTCTGCTGAAAAACTGTTTTTT

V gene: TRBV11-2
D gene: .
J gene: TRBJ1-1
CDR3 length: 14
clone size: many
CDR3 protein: CASTITEGRTEAFF
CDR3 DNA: TGTGCCAGCACCATCACAGAGGGGCGCACTGAAGCTTTCTTT

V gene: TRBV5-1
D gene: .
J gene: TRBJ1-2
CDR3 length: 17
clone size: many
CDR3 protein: CASSLSDPRDGLYGYTF
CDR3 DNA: TGCGCCAGCAGCTTGTCCGATCCCCGGGACGGGTTATATGGCTACACCTTC

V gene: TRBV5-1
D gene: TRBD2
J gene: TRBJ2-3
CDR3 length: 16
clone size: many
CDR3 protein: CASSLLLAGGADTQYF
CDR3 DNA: TGCGCCAGCAGCTTGCTCCTAGCGGGAGGAGCAGATACGCAGTATTTT

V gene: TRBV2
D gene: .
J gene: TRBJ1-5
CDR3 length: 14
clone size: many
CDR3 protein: CASSDSGSGQPQHF
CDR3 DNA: TGTGCCAGCAGTGACTCAGGGAGCGGTCAGCCCCAGCATTTT

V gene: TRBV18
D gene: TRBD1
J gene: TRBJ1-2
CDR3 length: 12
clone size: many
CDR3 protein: CASSLDRDGYTF
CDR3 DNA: TGTGCCAGCTCACTGGACAGGGACGGCTACACCTTC

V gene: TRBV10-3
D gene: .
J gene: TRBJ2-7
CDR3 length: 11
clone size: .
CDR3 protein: CATRLDYEQYF
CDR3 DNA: TGTGCCACTAGACTAGATTACGAGCAGTACTTC

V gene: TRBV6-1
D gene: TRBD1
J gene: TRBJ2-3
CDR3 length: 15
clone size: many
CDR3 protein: CASRTDRGLIDTQYF
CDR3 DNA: TGTGCCAGCCGAACGGACAGGGGGCTCATTGATACGCAGTATTTT

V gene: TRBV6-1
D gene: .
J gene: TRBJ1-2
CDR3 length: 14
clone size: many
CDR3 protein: CASSEGTRAYGYTF
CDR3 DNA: TGTGCCAGCAGTGAAGGGACAAGGGCATATGGCTACACCTTC

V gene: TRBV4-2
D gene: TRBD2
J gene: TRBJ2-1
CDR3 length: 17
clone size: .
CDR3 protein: CASSQPGLAGGYNEQFF
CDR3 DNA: TGTGCCAGCAGCCAGCCGGGACTAGCGGGGGGCTACAATGAGCAGTTCTTC

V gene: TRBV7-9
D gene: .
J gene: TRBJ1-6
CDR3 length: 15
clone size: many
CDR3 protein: CASSSNRARGSPLHF
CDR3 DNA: TGTGCCAGCAGCTCCAACCGGGCCAGAGGTTCACCCCTCCACTTT

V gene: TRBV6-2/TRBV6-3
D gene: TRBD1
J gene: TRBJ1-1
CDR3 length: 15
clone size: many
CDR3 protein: CASRDTTGTNTEAFF
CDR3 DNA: TGTGCCAGCAGGGATACGACAGGGACGAACACTGAAGCTTTCTTT

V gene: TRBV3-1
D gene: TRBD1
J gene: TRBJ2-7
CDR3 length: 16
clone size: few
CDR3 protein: CASSQVRGRTSYEQYF
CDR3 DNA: TGTGCCAGCAGCCAAGTCAGGGGGCGAACCTCCTACGAGCAGTACTTC

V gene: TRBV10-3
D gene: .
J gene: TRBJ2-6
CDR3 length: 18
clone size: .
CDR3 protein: CAISEFGPQEAGANVLTF
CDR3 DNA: TGTGCCATCAGTGAGTTTGGTCCCCAGGAGGCCGGGGCCAACGTCCTGACTTTC

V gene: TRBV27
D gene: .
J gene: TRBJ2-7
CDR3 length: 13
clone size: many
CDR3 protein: CASSFGMAYEQYF
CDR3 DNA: TGTGCCAGCAGTTTTGGGATGGCCTACGAGCAGTACTTC

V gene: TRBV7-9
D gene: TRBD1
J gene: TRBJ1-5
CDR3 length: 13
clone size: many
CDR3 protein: CASSQGQDQPQHF
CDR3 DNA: TGTGCCAGCAGCCAGGGACAGGACCAGCCCCAGCATTTT

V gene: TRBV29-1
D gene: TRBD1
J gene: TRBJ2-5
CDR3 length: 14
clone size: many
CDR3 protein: CSVEPTGDQETQYF
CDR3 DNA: TGCAGCGTTGAACCGACAGGGGACCAAGAGACCCAGTACTTC

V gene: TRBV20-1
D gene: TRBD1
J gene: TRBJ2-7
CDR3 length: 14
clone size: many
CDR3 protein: CSARAWTGVGEQYF
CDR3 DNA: TGCAGTGCTAGAGCCTGGACAGGGGTGGGCGAGCAGTACTTC

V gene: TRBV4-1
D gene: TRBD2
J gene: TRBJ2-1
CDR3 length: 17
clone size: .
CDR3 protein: CASAGGSGASSYNEQFF
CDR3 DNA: TGCGCCAGCGCCGGGGGTAGCGGGGCAAGCTCCTACAATGAGCAGTTCTTC

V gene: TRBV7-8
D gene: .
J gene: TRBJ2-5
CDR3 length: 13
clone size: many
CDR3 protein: CASSYGTQETQYF
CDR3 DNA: TGTGCCAGCAGCTACGGGACGCAAGAGACCCAGTACTTC

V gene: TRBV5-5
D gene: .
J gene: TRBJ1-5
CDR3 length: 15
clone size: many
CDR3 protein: CASSAVVYSNQPQHF
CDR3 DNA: TGTGCCAGCAGCGCCGTCGTCTATAGCAATCAGCCCCAGCATTTT

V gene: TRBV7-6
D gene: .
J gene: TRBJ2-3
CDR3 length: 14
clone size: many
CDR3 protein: CASSLTGARDTQYF
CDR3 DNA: TGTGCCAGCAGCTTAACGGGGGCTCGGGATACGCAGTATTTT

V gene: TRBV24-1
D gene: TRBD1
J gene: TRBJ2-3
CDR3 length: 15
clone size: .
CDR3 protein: CATGEDREAPDTQYF
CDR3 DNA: TGTGCCACCGGGGAGGACAGGGAGGCCCCAGATACGCAGTATTTT